One and the same sample provided the 9 T cell receptor beta chains below, sequenced in a study of T cells after yellow fever vaccination. TCRdb reprocessed the 5' RACE reads with MiXCR, giving one entry per CDR3 protein. This sample carries around 360,000 distinct CDR3 sequences, about 9.9% of them seen once, and the ten largest clones take roughly a sixth. Sequencing was performed on PBMCs, taken on the day of the first yellow fever vaccination. These receptor sequences come from a young man who received the YFV17D yellow fever vaccine.

The chain joins TRBV5-6 to TRBJ1-5; 7 bases are a match to TRBD1. The CDR3 has 17 residues. Germline V CDR1 and CDR2: SGHDT, YYEEEE. The trim removed 4 bases at V and 4 bases at J, leaving 14 bases unmatched. CDR3 residues: CASSVTGQQRGNQPQHF. The CDR3 nucleotides are TGTGCCAGCAGCGTCACGGGACAGCAGCGGGGTAATCAGCCCCAGCATTTT.

The chain employs TRBV29-1 and TRBJ2-3, with 7 nucleotides matching TRBD1. V shed 7 bases and J 0 bases; nucleotides not matched to a gene: 4. CDR3 length: 13 amino acids. The germline V gene encodes CDR1 SQVTM and CDR2 ANQGSEA. Here the CDR3 reads CSATGVSTDTQYF. The CDR3, as DNA: TGCAGCGCCACAGGGGTGAGCACAGATACGCAGTATTTT.

V usage is TRBV30 and J usage is TRBJ2-7; 8 positions match TRBD1. The CDR3 consists of 15 residues. CDR1 is GTSNPN, CDR2 SVGIG, per germline (reference sequence). V shed 2 bases, J shed 3 bases, and the junction held 9 bases outside the gene matches. The CDR3 spells CAWSIGQGAGYEQYF. The CDR3 DNA reads as TGTGCCTGGAGTATAGGGCAGGGGGCAGGCTACGAGCAGTACTTC.

The chain recombines TRBV19 with TRBJ2-7; 10 bases match TRBD2. The CDR3 contains 16 residues. With 7 bases clipped from V and 4 bases from J, the junction kept 13 bases outside the gene matches. CDR1 and CDR2 (germline): LNHDA, SQIVND (reference sequence). CDR3 region: CASTPGSGGTFYEQYF. CDR3 nucleotides: TGTGCCAGTACCCCGGGTAGCGGGGGGACCTTTTACGAGCAGTACTTC. Combining the CDR3 with reference TRBV19 and TRBJ2-7 gives the whole variable domain DGGITQSPKYLFRKEGQNVTLSCEQNLNHDAMYWYRQDPGQGLRLIYYSQIVNDFQKGDIAEGYSVSREKKESFPLTVTSAQKNPTAFYLCASTPGSGGTFYEQYFGPGTRLTVT.

This clonotype was seen only a few times. V and J are TRBV6-5 and TRBJ1-4; D is possibly TRBD1 (6 bases). Trimming took off 2 bases at V and 7 bases at J, with 11 bases between the two ends. This CDR3 contains 14 residues. Looked up from germline, CDR1 is MNHEY and CDR2 is SVGAGI. The CDR3 region has the DNA TGTGCCAGCAGTTACCGCCAGGGGAGTGAAAAACTGTTTTTT. Its translation is CASSYRQGSEKLFF.

This chain joins TRBV13 and TRBJ2-7, with a tentative D call TRBD1 (6 bases). The CDR3 is made up of 14 amino acids. V was clipped by 5 bases and J by 4 bases, with 15 bases between them. CDR1 PRHDT and CDR2 FYEKMQ come from the germline V gene (reference sequence). The CDR3 loop is CASSQDSARYEQYF. In DNA form, the CDR3 reads TGTGCCAGCAGCCAGGACAGTGCTAGATACGAGCAGTACTTC.

This clonotype came up a few times. V is TRBV5-6 and J is TRBJ2-1; TRBD2 matches at 9 bases. CDR3 length: 17 amino acids. Germline V CDR1 and CDR2: SGHDT, YYEEEE. With 7 bases clipped from V and 7 bases from J, the junction kept 18 bases outside the gene matches. CDR3 DNA sequence: TGTGCCAGCGCCTGGGGCGTGGCGGGGGGGAGTAGGAATGAGCAGTTCTTC. Translation gives CASAWGVAGGSRNEQFF.

The chain recombines TRBV6-5 with TRBJ1-2; TRBD1 aligns across 7 bases. CDR1 is MNHEY, CDR2 SVGAGI, per germline. There are 16 residues in the CDR3. J gave up 2 bases and V 0 bases, and 6 bases lay outside the gene matches. As DNA, the CDR3 is TGTGCCAGCAGTTACTCACCGGGACAGTTAAACTATGGCTACACCTTC. Its protein is CASSYSPGQLNYGYTF.

This clonotype was found a few times. The chain joins TRBV7-3 to TRBJ1-1; 7 nucleotides agree with TRBD1. Trimming took 4 bases from V and 4 from J; bases not matched to a gene: 6. Germline-derived CDR1 and CDR2 are SGHTA and FQGTGA. The CDR3 sequence is 14 residues long. The CDR3 loop is CASSSTGPGTEAFF. CDR3 in DNA: TGTGCCAGCAGCTCGACAGGGCCAGGCACTGAAGCTTTCTTT.